This T cell receptor beta chain was captured by sequencing in a study of neurological immune-mediated disorders. TCRdb reprocessed the 5' RACE reads via MiXCR and lists one record per CDR3 protein. Counted here are about 62,000 distinct CDR3 sequences, more than 4% occurring once; the ten biggest clones make up roughly 3.3%. The sample holds many counts of this clonotype. The germline V and J ends were trimmed by 3 bases and 6 bases, with 7 bases remaining between them. The CDR3 consists of 11 residues. Germline CDR1 reads SGHDT; CDR2 reads YYEEEE. The specimen sequenced was PBMCs. The sequence derives from a woman in her forties or fifties with multiple sclerosis. The chain joins TRBV5-6 to TRBJ2-7; D remains ambiguous. As DNA, the CDR3 is TGTGCCAGCAGCTCGCGAGCCGAGCAGTACTTC. As protein: CASSSRAEQYF.